This TCR beta chain was sequenced for a study of T cells in Graves' hyperthyroidism and ophthalmopathy. Study results and limitations: Ophthalmopathy stood apart from stable hyperthyroidism in a 13 V-J model.

Germline V gene lookup returns CDR1 MDHEN and CDR2 SYDVKM. The CDR3 is 17 residues long. V was shortened by 4 bases and J by 3 bases, with 19 bases between the two germline ends. Notes on this clonotype: Its antigen is undetermined.

Using RNA transcripts as the source, TCR beta CDR3 regions were amplified. The TCR CDR3 was amplified in a first-round RT-PCR using the HTBI primer set. One entry per CDR3 protein, called by TCRdb with MiXCR from the multiplex PCR reads. Altogether 640,000 or so distinct CDR3 sequences are present, under 15% being singletons, with the ten largest covering approximately 4.3%. Sequencing used blood. The chain employs TRBV28 and TRBJ1-3; D ambiguous. This TCR derives from a middle-aged woman with Graves' ophthalmopathy. The CDR3 here is CASSSVTALQLGNTIYF. For the CDR3, the DNA is TGTGCCAGCAGTTCGGTGACGGCCTTGCAACTTGGAAACACCATATATTTT.